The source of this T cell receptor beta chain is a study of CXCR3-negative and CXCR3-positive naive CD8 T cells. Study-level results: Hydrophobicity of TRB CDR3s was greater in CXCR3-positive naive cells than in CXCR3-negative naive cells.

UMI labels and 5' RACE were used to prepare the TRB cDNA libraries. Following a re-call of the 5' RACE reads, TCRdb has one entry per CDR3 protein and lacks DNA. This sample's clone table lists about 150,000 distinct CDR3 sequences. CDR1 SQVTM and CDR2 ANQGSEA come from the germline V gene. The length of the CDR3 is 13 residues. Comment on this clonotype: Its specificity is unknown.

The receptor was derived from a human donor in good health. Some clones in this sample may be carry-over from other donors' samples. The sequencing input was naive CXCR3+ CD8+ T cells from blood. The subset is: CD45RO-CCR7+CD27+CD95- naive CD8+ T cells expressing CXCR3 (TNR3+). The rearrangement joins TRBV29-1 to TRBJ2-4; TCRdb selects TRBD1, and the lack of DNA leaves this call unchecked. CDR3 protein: CSGYQVGQNIQYF. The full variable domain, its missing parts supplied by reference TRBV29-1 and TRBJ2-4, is SAVISQKPSRDICQRGTSLTIQCQVDSQVTMMFWYRQQPGQSLTLIATANQGSEATYESGFVIDKFPISRPNLTFSTLTVSNMSPEDSSIYLCSGYQVGQNIQYFGAGTRLSVL.